The present T cell receptor (beta chain) was sequenced within a study of cytomegalovirus exposure and HLA in healthy donors. Study-wide results and limits: HLA-A and HLA-B allele assignments for most subjects were reportedly predicted accurately using TCR beta sequences.

V shed 8 bases, J shed 9 bases, and the junction held 14 bases outside the gene matches. Germline CDR1 and CDR2: GTSNPN and SVGIG (reference sequence). This CDR3 is 15 amino acids long. The PCR was carried out with 60 Vbeta primers and 13 Jbeta primers. The table came from immunoSEQ multiplex PCR; TCRdb's copy has only in-frame clones and leaves some out. The data contain some 95,000 clones, about three quarters of them singletons. For this clone: The antigen remains undetermined.

Sequences were obtained from PBMCs. This sequence joins TRBV30 and TRBJ1-6; 9 bases map to TRBD1. This sequence originates from a man aged 45 to 65 in good health and CMV-seropositive. CDR3 nucleotide sequence: TGTGCCAGATCCGGGACAGGGATCGGGGGTTCACCCCTCCACTTT. Protein sequence: CARSGTGIGGSPLHF. The full variable domain, with the rest looked up from reference TRBV30 and TRBJ1-6, is SQTIHQWPATLVQPVGSPLSLECTVEGTSNPNLYWYRQAAGRGLQLLFYSVGIGQISSEVPQNLSASRPQDRQFILSSKKLLLSDSGFYLCARSGTGIGGSPLHFGNGTRLTVT.